The rows below give T cell receptor beta chains drawn from one sample of a study of blood T cell repertoires in COVID-19. Libraries were prepared by immunoSEQ multiplex PCR; TCRdb keeps only in-frame clonotypes and omits some of them. The sample carries more than 95,000 clones, less than 90% recorded once. What was sequenced was peripheral blood. These receptors were obtained from a human donor in a cohort sampled during active COVID-19. Both conserved end residues are part of each CDR3. The order of the fields is CDR3 DNA, CDR3 protein, J gene, D gene, V gene, clone size. A D gene is named only where the DNA matches it firmly. Clone size is stated in some rows and not others, as once, few, many or a class when expanded.

CDR3nt: TGTGCCAGCAGCGGGACAGACAAATTCTCCTATAATTCACCCCTCCACTTT
CDR3aa: CASSGTDKFSYNSPLHF
j_gene: TRBJ1-6
d_gene: TRBD1
v_gene: TRBV28
abundance: NA

CDR3nt: TGTGCCAGCAGTATCTCAGCGGGCATTCAGTACTTC
CDR3aa: CASSISAGIQYF
j_gene: TRBJ2-4
d_gene: NA
v_gene: TRBV2
abundance: NA

CDR3nt: TGTGCCAGCTCATCCGATAGCTCCTATAATTCACCCCTCCACTTT
CDR3aa: CASSSDSSYNSPLHF
j_gene: TRBJ1-6
d_gene: NA
v_gene: TRBV18
abundance: NA

CDR3nt: TGCGCCAGCAGCTTGGGGACTAGCCCAGAGACCCAGTACTTC
CDR3aa: CASSLGTSPETQYF
j_gene: TRBJ2-5
d_gene: TRBD2
v_gene: TRBV5-1
abundance: NA

CDR3nt: TGTGCCAGCAGCTTCGACAGGGCGGGCTACACCTTC
CDR3aa: CASSFDRAGYTF
j_gene: TRBJ1-2
d_gene: TRBD1
v_gene: TRBV11-3
abundance: NA

CDR3nt: TGTGCCACCAGTGATTCCGGGACAGGGGTCTATGGCTACACCTTC
CDR3aa: CATSDSGTGVYGYTF
j_gene: TRBJ1-2
d_gene: TRBD1
v_gene: TRBV24-1
abundance: once

CDR3nt: TGTGCCAGCAGCTTAGTAGCGATTTCGGGCTACACCTTC
CDR3aa: CASSLVAISGYTF
j_gene: TRBJ1-2
d_gene: NA
v_gene: TRBV11-2
abundance: NA

CDR3nt: TGTGCCAGCAGCGCGACTAGCTCCTACAATGAGCAGTTCTTC
CDR3aa: CASSATSSYNEQFF
j_gene: TRBJ2-1
d_gene: NA
v_gene: TRBV7-2
abundance: NA

CDR3nt: TGTGCCAGTAGGCGACCAGGGTCTGGCAATCAGCCCCAGCATTTT
CDR3aa: CASRRPGSGNQPQHF
j_gene: TRBJ1-5
d_gene: NA
v_gene: TRBV19
abundance: NA

CDR3nt: TGCGCCAGCAGCCAAGATCCCCCCGGGGGGGCTGGAAACACCATATATTTT
CDR3aa: CASSQDPPGGAGNTIYF
j_gene: TRBJ1-3
d_gene: NA
v_gene: TRBV4-1
abundance: NA

CDR3nt: TGTGCCAGCAGCTTAGGAGCGGGGGGCGAGCAGTACTTC
CDR3aa: CASSLGAGGEQYF
j_gene: TRBJ2-7
d_gene: TRBD2
v_gene: TRBV7-3
abundance: once

CDR3nt: TGTGCCAGCAGCTTGTTAAAGCCTAATGAAAAACTGTTTTTT
CDR3aa: CASSLLKPNEKLFF
j_gene: TRBJ1-4
d_gene: NA
v_gene: TRBV5-5
abundance: NA

CDR3nt: TGTGCCATCAGTGTGACACCGTACGAGCAGTACTTC
CDR3aa: CAISVTPYEQYF
j_gene: TRBJ2-7
d_gene: NA
v_gene: TRBV10-3
abundance: once

CDR3nt: TGTGCCATCAGTGTCGGGACAGGGAGGACCTACAATGAGCAGTTCTTC
CDR3aa: CAISVGTGRTYNEQFF
j_gene: TRBJ2-1
d_gene: TRBD1
v_gene: TRBV10-3
abundance: NA

CDR3nt: TGTGCCAGTTCGGGACAGTACAATCAGCCCCAGCATTTT
CDR3aa: CASSGQYNQPQHF
j_gene: TRBJ1-5
d_gene: TRBD1
v_gene: TRBV19
abundance: few

CDR3nt: TGTGCCAGCAGAAGCGGTAGCTCCTACGAGCAGTACTTC
CDR3aa: CASRSGSSYEQYF
j_gene: TRBJ2-7
d_gene: NA
v_gene: TRBV27
abundance: NA

CDR3nt: TGTGCCAGCAGCGTTGACAGTGGCTCCGGGGAGCTGTTTTTT
CDR3aa: CASSVDSGSGELFF
j_gene: TRBJ2-2
d_gene: NA
v_gene: TRBV9
abundance: NA

CDR3nt: TGTGCCAGCAGGGGACAGGGTTCCTATAATTCACCCCTCCACTTT
CDR3aa: CASRGQGSYNSPLHF
j_gene: TRBJ1-6
d_gene: TRBD1
v_gene: TRBV6-5
abundance: NA

CDR3nt: TGTGCCAGTAATCGCGTTTCGGGGGTTGGGGCCAACGTCCTGACTTTC
CDR3aa: CASNRVSGVGANVLTF
j_gene: TRBJ2-6
d_gene: NA
v_gene: TRBV19
abundance: NA

CDR3nt: TGTGCCACGAGGTCGGGGAACTATGGCTACACCTTC
CDR3aa: CATRSGNYGYTF
j_gene: TRBJ1-2
d_gene: NA
v_gene: TRBV5-6
abundance: NA

CDR3nt: TGTGCCAGCTCACCTCCCGGGACAGGGGTCCGCAATGAGCAGTTCTTC
CDR3aa: CASSPPGTGVRNEQFF
j_gene: TRBJ2-1
d_gene: TRBD1
v_gene: TRBV18
abundance: NA

CDR3nt: TGTGCCAGCAGCTCCTCCTACGGGCAGTACTTC
CDR3aa: CASSSSYGQYF
j_gene: TRBJ2-7
d_gene: NA
v_gene: TRBV7-2
abundance: NA

CDR3nt: TGTGCCAGCAGCCCGGCCGGTGGACAGAGAAGTTGGCCCCTCCACTTT
CDR3aa: CASSPAGGQRSWPLHF
j_gene: TRBJ1-6
d_gene: NA
v_gene: TRBV5-4
abundance: NA

CDR3nt: TGCAGCGTACGGGAGGGGCTTTCCTACGAGCAGTACTTC
CDR3aa: CSVREGLSYEQYF
j_gene: TRBJ2-7
d_gene: TRBD2
v_gene: TRBV29-1
abundance: NA

CDR3nt: TGTGCCAGCAGCCAACTACGGGGAGTCGGGGCAGATACGCAGTATTTT
CDR3aa: CASSQLRGVGADTQYF
j_gene: TRBJ2-3
d_gene: NA
v_gene: TRBV14
abundance: NA

CDR3nt: TGTGCCATCAGTGAGTCTGGGTTCGGACGGCGGGCCCACACCTTC
CDR3aa: CAISESGFGRRAHTF
j_gene: TRBJ1-2
d_gene: NA
v_gene: TRBV10-3
abundance: NA

CDR3nt: TGTGCCAGCAGACCCGGGACAGGGCGAACCGGGGAGCTGTTTTTT
CDR3aa: CASRPGTGRTGELFF
j_gene: TRBJ2-2
d_gene: TRBD1
v_gene: TRBV6-5
abundance: NA

CDR3nt: TGTGCCAGCAGTGAATGGGTCGGGGTGCCGAACACTGAAGCTTTCTTT
CDR3aa: CASSEWVGVPNTEAFF
j_gene: TRBJ1-1
d_gene: NA
v_gene: TRBV6-1
abundance: NA

CDR3nt: TGTGCCAGCAGCCCCCGGTTATCGGACACTGAAGCTTTCTTT
CDR3aa: CASSPRLSDTEAFF
j_gene: TRBJ1-1
d_gene: NA
v_gene: TRBV9
abundance: NA

CDR3nt: TGCGCCAGCAGCTTAACGGACAGGTCCAACTATGGCTACACCTTC
CDR3aa: CASSLTDRSNYGYTF
j_gene: TRBJ1-2
d_gene: TRBD1
v_gene: TRBV5-1
abundance: NA

CDR3nt: TGTGCCAGTAGTACCCGGACAGGGACTGAAGCTTTCTTT
CDR3aa: CASSTRTGTEAFF
j_gene: TRBJ1-1
d_gene: TRBD1
v_gene: TRBV19
abundance: NA

CDR3nt: TGTGCAAGCTCGTGGAAGTCTGAGCGAGAGACCCAGTACTTC
CDR3aa: CASSWKSERETQYF
j_gene: TRBJ2-5
d_gene: NA
v_gene: TRBV6-5
abundance: NA

CDR3nt: TGTGCCAGCTCACCCACCAGTGATTACGAGCAGTACTTC
CDR3aa: CASSPTSDYEQYF
j_gene: TRBJ2-7
d_gene: NA
v_gene: TRBV18
abundance: NA

CDR3nt: TGCGCCAGCAGCCAGGGGACTTCCGGGAAAGGCTACACCTTC
CDR3aa: CASSQGTSGKGYTF
j_gene: TRBJ1-2
d_gene: NA
v_gene: TRBV4-3
abundance: NA

CDR3nt: TGTGCCAGTAGCCGCGCCTCGTGGGGCCCTGGCTACACCTTC
CDR3aa: CASSRASWGPGYTF
j_gene: TRBJ1-2
d_gene: NA
v_gene: TRBV19
abundance: NA

CDR3nt: TGCGCCAGCAGCTTGGGGAGTCTAGCGGGAGGCGCCTACGAGCAGTACTTC
CDR3aa: CASSLGSLAGGAYEQYF
j_gene: TRBJ2-7
d_gene: TRBD2
v_gene: TRBV5-1
abundance: once

CDR3nt: TGCGCCAGCAGCTTGGGCCCGGGACAGCCGCCGTTGGCCAAAAACATTCAGTACTTC
CDR3aa: CASSLGPGQPPLAKNIQYF
j_gene: TRBJ2-4
d_gene: TRBD1
v_gene: TRBV5-1
abundance: NA

CDR3nt: TGTGCCAGCAGCCGAGTCGGGAGAGACTACAATGAGCAGTTCTTC
CDR3aa: CASSRVGRDYNEQFF
j_gene: TRBJ2-1
d_gene: NA
v_gene: TRBV28
abundance: NA

CDR3nt: TGCGCCAGCAGCTTGGACAGCCTGCTTGAAGCTTTCTTT
CDR3aa: CASSLDSLLEAFF
j_gene: TRBJ1-1
d_gene: NA
v_gene: TRBV5-1
abundance: NA

CDR3nt: TGTGCCAGCAGTGAATTGAGTAGCGGCTATAGATACAATGAGCAGTTCTTC
CDR3aa: CASSELSSGYRYNEQFF
j_gene: TRBJ2-1
d_gene: NA
v_gene: TRBV2
abundance: NA

CDR3nt: TGTGCCAGCAGTGGGGAGAGCGCGGGCCAGTACTTC
CDR3aa: CASSGESAGQYF
j_gene: TRBJ2-7
d_gene: NA
v_gene: TRBV2
abundance: NA

CDR3nt: TGTGCCAGCTCACTACAAGAAGGAGCTAACTATGGCTACACCTTC
CDR3aa: CASSLQEGANYGYTF
j_gene: TRBJ1-2
d_gene: NA
v_gene: TRBV18
abundance: NA